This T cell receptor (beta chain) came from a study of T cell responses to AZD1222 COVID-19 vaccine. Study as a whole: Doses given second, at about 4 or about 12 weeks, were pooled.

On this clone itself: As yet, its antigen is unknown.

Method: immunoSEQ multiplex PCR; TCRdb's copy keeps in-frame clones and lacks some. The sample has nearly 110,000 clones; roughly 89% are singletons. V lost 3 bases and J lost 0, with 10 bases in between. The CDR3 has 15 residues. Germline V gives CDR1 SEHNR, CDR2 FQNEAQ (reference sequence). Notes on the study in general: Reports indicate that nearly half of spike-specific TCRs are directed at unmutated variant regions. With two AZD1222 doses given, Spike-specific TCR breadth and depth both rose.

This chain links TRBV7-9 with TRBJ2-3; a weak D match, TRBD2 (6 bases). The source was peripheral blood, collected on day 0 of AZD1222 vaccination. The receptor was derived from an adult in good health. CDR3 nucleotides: TGTGCCAGCAGCTTCGGGCTAGCGAGCACAGATACGCAGTATTTT. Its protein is CASSFGLASTDTQYF.